The 21 T cell receptor beta chains presented below share a single source sample, sequenced in a study of radiotherapy plus CTLA-4 blockade in lung cancer. The method was immunoSEQ multiplex PCR; TCRdb's version includes in-frame clones alone and lacks a portion of them. The sample yields 30,000 to 45,000 clones, over 60% seen once. This specimen consisted of peripheral blood, obtained from a patient treated with radiotherapy plus ipilimumab. These receptors were taken from a human donor with non-small cell lung cancer who had stable disease on radiotherapy plus ipilimumab.

This clone was recorded a few times. V usage is TRBV27 and J usage is TRBJ1-6, with 7 positions matching TRBD1. This CDR3 is built from 17 residues. J gave up 10 bases and V 7 bases, and 19 bases lay outside the gene matches. Germline V gives CDR1 MNHEY, CDR2 SMNVEV (reference sequence). CDR3 in DNA: TGTGCCAGCAAACCACTGACAGGGCGGATGGCAAAGTCACCCCTCCACTTT. Its translation: CASKPLTGRMAKSPLHF.

The chain employs TRBV7-2 and TRBJ2-2; D is possibly TRBD1 (5 bases). Looked up from germline, CDR1 is SGHTA and CDR2 is FQGNSA. The CDR3 is 16 residues long. Deletions cut 5 bases from V and 4 bases from J, with 17 bases between. In nucleotides, the CDR3 is TGTGCCAGCAGCCAGCCCCCCGGACACAGCACCGGGGAGCTGTTTTTT. Translated, it gives CASSQPPGHSTGELFF.

The chain is built from TRBV27 and TRBJ1-1; D uncertain. The V end was cut by 7 bases, the J end by 3 bases, with 24 bases between. The CDR3 spans 17 residues. Germline-derived CDR1 and CDR2 are MNHEY and SMNVEV (reference sequence). CDR3: CASKASSWQAFDTEAFF. As DNA, the CDR3 is TGTGCCAGCAAAGCCTCCTCATGGCAGGCCTTCGACACTGAAGCTTTCTTT.

This chain's CDR3 is CASSTQGDGYTF. CDR3 coding DNA: TGTGCCAGCAGCACCCAGGGTGATGGCTACACCTTC. The chain has TRBV6-5 and TRBJ1-2; tentatively, D is TRBD1 (5 bases). Deletions cut 6 bases from V and 6 bases from J, with 11 bases between. Germline V gives CDR1 MNHEY, CDR2 SVGAGI. This CDR3 has 12 amino acids.

CDR3 sequence: CASNQLGAPLDTQYF. In DNA, the CDR3 is TGTGCCAGCAACCAATTGGGGGCCCCCCTTGATACGCAGTATTTT. The chain links TRBV9 to TRBJ2-3; perhaps TRBD1 as D (6 bases). This CDR3 contains 15 residues. Germline loops: CDR1 SGDLS, CDR2 YYNGEE. Between the trimmed V and J ends, which lost 6 bases and 6 bases, there was a span of 20 bases.

The chain has TRBV4-1 and TRBJ2-7; perhaps TRBD1 as D (6 bases). V dropped 4 bases and J dropped 12 bases, with 10 bases sitting between them. The CDR3 is 10 residues long. The germline V gene encodes CDR1 MGHRA and CDR2 YSYEKL. CDR3: CASSLDRLYF. The CDR3 bases are TGCGCCAGCAGCCTCGACAGGCTGTACTTC.

The chain carries TRBV14 and TRBJ2-3; 7 nucleotides agree with TRBD1. The V and J ends lost 5 bases and 8 bases, in that order; junction bases with no gene match: 10. Germline CDR1 SGHDN, CDR2 FVKESK. The CDR3 runs 14 residues. CDR3: CASSFRTGEGTQYF. The CDR3 DNA reads as TGTGCCAGCAGCTTCAGAACAGGGGAAGGTACGCAGTATTTT.

This clone was observed a handful of times. CDR3 sequence (DNA): TGTGCCAGCTCACCCGGCCGGGACAACAACTATGGCTACACCTTC. The encoded protein is CASSPGRDNNYGYTF. J is TRBJ1-2 and V is TRBV18; TRBD1 is a possible D gene (6 bases). The CDR3 covers 15 residues. V was trimmed by 3 bases and J by 2 bases, leaving 13 bases between them. The germline CDR1 and CDR2 sequences are KGHSH and LQKENI.

V gene TRBV30 combines with J gene TRBJ2-7; D remains ambiguous. The V end lost 2 bases, the J end lost 3 bases, and 14 bases lay between the germline ends. Germline assignment: CDR1 GTSNPN and CDR2 SVGIG (reference sequence). The CDR3 runs 14 residues. In DNA, the CDR3 is TGTGCCTGGAGTACCACCCAGAGACTCTACGAGCAGTACTTC. Translation: CAWSTTQRLYEQYF. Filled out from reference TRBV30 and TRBJ2-7, the complete variable domain reads SQTIHQWPATLVQPVGSPLSLECTVEGTSNPNLYWYRQAAGRGLQLLFYSVGIGQISSEVPQNLSASRPQDRQFILSSKKLLLSDSGFYLCAWSTTQRLYEQYFGPGTRLTVT.

CDR3 sequence reads: CASSFPRGRETQYF. DNA of the CDR3: TGTGCCAGCAGCTTCCCCAGGGGGCGAGAGACCCAGTACTTC. This rearrangement joins TRBV7-6 to TRBJ2-5; 8 nucleotides agree with TRBD1. This CDR3 region has 14 residues. V dropped 3 bases and J dropped 4; count of bases not matched to a gene: 4. Germline V lookup: CDR1 SGHVS, CDR2 FNYEAQ.

The V gene is TRBV30, the J gene TRBJ1-1; D perhaps matches TRBD1 (5 bases). The CDR3 has 15 amino acids. V lost 1 base, J lost 4 bases, and 16 bases lay in between. Germline V gene sequence: CDR1 GTSNPN, CDR2 SVGIG (reference sequence). The CDR3 here is CAWSGKTTETTEAFF. CDR3 in DNA: TGTGCCTGGAGTGGAAAGACGACAGAGACCACTGAAGCTTTCTTT.

This chain connects TRBV7-8 to TRBJ2-1, with 11 bases aligning to TRBD2. The V and J ends lost 3 bases and 7 bases, in that order; junction bases with no gene match: 8. Germline V gene sequence: CDR1 SGHVS, CDR2 FQNEAQ. The CDR3 totals 16 residues. The CDR3 sequence is CASSFNSGGALNEQFF. Written as DNA, the CDR3 is TGTGCCAGCAGCTTCAATAGCGGGGGGGCCCTGAATGAGCAGTTCTTC.

V and J are TRBV6-6 and TRBJ1-1; D is unclear. The V end was cut by 6 bases, the J end by 1 base, with 6 bases between. The CDR3 extends over 12 amino acids. Per germline, CDR1 MNHNY and CDR2 SVGAGI (reference sequence). Written as DNA, the CDR3 is TGTGCCAGCAGCCTCAGGAACACTGAAGCTTTCTTT. This translates into CASSLRNTEAFF.

The rearrangement uses TRBV11-3 and TRBJ2-2; unclear D gene. The germline V gene has CDR1 SGHNT and CDR2 YENEEA. This CDR3 region has 14 residues. V was clipped by 0 bases and J by 7 bases, with 9 bases between them. The CDR3 region is CASSLDSVRGELFF. CDR3 nucleotide sequence: TGTGCCAGCAGCTTAGATTCAGTCCGCGGGGAGCTGTTTTTT. Supplemented by reference TRBV11-3 and TRBJ2-2, the full variable domain reads EAGVVQSPRYKIIEKKQPVAFWCNPISGHNTLYWYLQNLGQGPELLIRYENEEAVDDSQLPKDRFSAERLKGVDSTLKIQPAELGDSAVYLCASSLDSVRGELFFGEGSRLTVL.

The rearrangement joins TRBV5-1 to TRBJ2-5; D not certain. The germline V gene encodes CDR1 SGHRS and CDR2 YFSETQ. This CDR3 region has 15 residues. V dropped 0 bases and J dropped 1 base, with 10 bases sitting between them. CDR3 region: CASSLAAGIQETQYF. In DNA, the CDR3 is TGCGCCAGCAGCTTGGCTGCAGGAATCCAAGAGACCCAGTACTTC.

In this sample, this clone turned up a few times. This chain uses TRBV6-5 with TRBJ2-7; D possibly corresponds to TRBD1 (6 bases). There are 16 residues in the CDR3. Germline V lookup: CDR1 MNHEY, CDR2 SVGAGI. The V and J ends lost 0 bases and 7 bases respectively, with 19 bases between them. In DNA form, the CDR3 reads TGTGCCAGCAGTTACTCGGGGGCAGGGAAGGCGGGTGAGCAGTACTTC. This translates into CASSYSGAGKAGEQYF.

The gene calls are TRBV21-1 and TRBJ1-2; the D call of TRBD1 is as the table states it, not checked on the DNA. TRBV21-1 is shown as a pseudogene. The CDR3 covers 13 residues. CDR3 residues: CASRGQGKGGYTF. Here the CDR3 DNA reads TGTGCCAGCAGAGGACAGGGGAAGGGTGGCTACACCTTC.

The gene calls are TRBV7-9 and TRBJ1-3, with D unclear. The CDR3 consists of 14 residues. Germline assignment: CDR1 SEHNR and CDR2 FQNEAQ (reference sequence). The germline V and J ends were trimmed by 7 bases and 3 bases, with 13 bases remaining between them. CDR3 bases: TGTGCCAGCACCTTTCGGGGTAGTGGAAACACCATATATTTT. This gives the protein CASTFRGSGNTIYF. Supplemented by reference TRBV7-9 and TRBJ1-3, the full variable domain reads DTGVSQNPRHKITKRGQNVTFRCDPISEHNRLYWYRQTLGQGPEFLTYFQNEAQLEKSRLLSDRFSAERPKGSFSTLEIQRTEQGDSAMYLCASTFRGSGNTIYFGEGSWLTVV.

This clone showed up just once. This chain uses TRBV11-3 with TRBJ2-5; D call uncertain. Germline CDR1 SGHNT, CDR2 YENEEA. V was cut by 1 base and J by 2 bases, with 8 bases left in between. The CDR3 runs to 14 residues. The CDR3 DNA reads TGTGCCAGCAGCTTAGGAGGTGGGCAAGAGACCCAGTACTTC. This sequence encodes CASSLGGGQETQYF.

This clone is a singleton in its sample. J is TRBJ1-1 and V is TRBV18; D unresolved. Germline V gene lookup returns CDR1 KGHSH and CDR2 LQKENI. Trimming pared 3 bases from V and 1 base from J, leaving 6 bases between. This CDR3 contains 13 residues. The CDR3 coding sequence is TGTGCCAGCTCACCGTCAGGGAACACTGAAGCTTTCTTT. Its protein is CASSPSGNTEAFF.

The V and J genes are TRBV5-5 and TRBJ1-6; tentatively, D is TRBD1 (6 bases). This CDR3 spans 14 amino acids. V was pared by 3 bases and J by 8 bases, with 12 bases between. Germline V CDR1 and CDR2: SGHKS, YYEKEE (reference sequence). CDR3 sequence reads: CASSSGVWDSPLHF. CDR3 DNA sequence: TGTGCCAGCAGCTCAGGGGTTTGGGATTCACCCCTCCACTTT.